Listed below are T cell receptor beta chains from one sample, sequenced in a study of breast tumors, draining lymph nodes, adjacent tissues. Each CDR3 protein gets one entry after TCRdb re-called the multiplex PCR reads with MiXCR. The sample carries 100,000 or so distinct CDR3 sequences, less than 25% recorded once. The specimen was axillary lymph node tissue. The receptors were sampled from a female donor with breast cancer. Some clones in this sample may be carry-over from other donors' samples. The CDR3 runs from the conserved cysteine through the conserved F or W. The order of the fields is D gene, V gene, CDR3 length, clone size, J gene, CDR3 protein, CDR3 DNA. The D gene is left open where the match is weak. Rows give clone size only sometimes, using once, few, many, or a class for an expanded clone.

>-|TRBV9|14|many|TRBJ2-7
CASSVGQSSYEQYF
TGTGCCAGCAGCGTCGGACAGAGCTCCTACGAGCAGTACTTC
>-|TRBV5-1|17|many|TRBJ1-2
CASSLALVRRANYGYTF
TGCGCCAGCAGCTTGGCTTTAGTACGGCGGGCTAACTATGGCTACACCTTC
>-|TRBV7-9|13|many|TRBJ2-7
CASSLTGRYEQYF
TGTGCCAGCAGCTTAACCGGCCGCTACGAGCAGTACTTC
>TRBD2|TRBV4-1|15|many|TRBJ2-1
CASRLAGGRSNEQFF
TGCGCCAGCAGGCTAGCGGGAGGGAGGAGCAATGAGCAGTTCTTC
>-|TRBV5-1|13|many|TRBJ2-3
CASQLGASDTQYF
TGCGCCAGCCAGTTGGGGGCGTCAGATACGCAGTATTTT
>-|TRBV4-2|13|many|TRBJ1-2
CASSRRADYGYTF
TGTGCCAGCAGCCGGAGAGCGGACTATGGCTACACCTTC
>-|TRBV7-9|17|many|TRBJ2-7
CASSTVRGDSKRNEQYF
TGTGCCAGCAGCACCGTTCGTGGTGACAGTAAAAGGAACGAGCAGTACTTC
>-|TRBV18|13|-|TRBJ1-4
CASSPYVREKLFF
TGTGCCAGCTCACCGTACGTTCGTGAAAAACTGTTTTTT
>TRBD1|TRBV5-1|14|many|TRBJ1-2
CASSPPGQGFGYTF
TGCGCCAGCAGCCCCCCGGGACAGGGGTTTGGCTACACCTTC
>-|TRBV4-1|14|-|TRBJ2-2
CASRQAGVAGELFF
TGCGCCAGCAGACAGGCAGGGGTGGCCGGGGAGCTGTTTTTT
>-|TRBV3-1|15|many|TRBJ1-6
CASSQRAVSNSPLHF
TGTGCCAGCAGCCAACGTGCAGTTAGTAATTCACCCCTCCACTTT
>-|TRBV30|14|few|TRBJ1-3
CAWSVSSGVHTIYF
TGTGCCTGGAGTGTATCCTCAGGGGTACACACCATATATTTT
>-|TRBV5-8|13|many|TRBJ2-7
CASSSGTSYEQYF
TGTGCCAGCAGCTCCGGGACCTCCTACGAGCAGTACTTC
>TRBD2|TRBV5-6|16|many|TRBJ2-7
CASSLIGQRGSYEQYF
TGTGCCAGCAGCTTGATCGGCCAGCGGGGTTCCTACGAGCAGTACTTC
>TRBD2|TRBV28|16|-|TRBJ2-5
CASSLWKAGGQQTQYF
TGTGCCAGCAGTTTATGGAAGGCGGGAGGGCAGCAGACCCAGTACTTC
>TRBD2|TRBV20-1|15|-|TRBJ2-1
CSAPRCGGRACEQFF
TGCAGTGCCCCGAGGTGTGGGGGGAGGGCATGTGAGCAGTTCTTC
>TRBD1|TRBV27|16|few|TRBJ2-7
CAGSGTGALLDYEQYF
TGTGCCGGATCCGGGACAGGGGCCCTTCTGGACTACGAGCAGTACTTC
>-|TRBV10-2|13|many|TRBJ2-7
CASTPQRVNEQYF
TGCGCCAGCACCCCGCAGCGGGTGAACGAGCAGTACTTC
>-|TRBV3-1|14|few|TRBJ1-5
CASSIGSRNQPQHF
TGTGCCAGCAGCATCGGTTCACGCAATCAGCCCCAGCATTTT
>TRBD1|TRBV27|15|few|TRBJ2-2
CASRSGTVNTGELFF
TGTGCCAGCAGATCCGGGACAGTGAACACCGGGGAGCTGTTTTTT
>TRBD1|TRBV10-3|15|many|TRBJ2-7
CAISERGQGPYEQYF
TGTGCCATCAGTGAGAGGGGACAGGGTCCCTACGAGCAGTACTTC
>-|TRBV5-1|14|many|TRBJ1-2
CASSVGATGYGYTF
TGCGCCAGCAGCGTGGGGGCGACGGGCTATGGCTACACCTTC
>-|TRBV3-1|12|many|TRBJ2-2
CASSQPPGELFF
TGTGCCAGCAGCCAACCGCCCGGGGAGCTGTTTTTT
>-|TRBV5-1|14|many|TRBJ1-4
CASSLTPGAEKLFF
TGCGCCAGCAGCTTGACCCCGGGGGCGGAAAAACTGTTTTTT
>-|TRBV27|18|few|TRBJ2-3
CASSLLRGTTLGTDTQYF
TGTGCCAGCAGTTTATTGCGCGGAACCACGCTGGGCACAGATACGCAGTATTTT
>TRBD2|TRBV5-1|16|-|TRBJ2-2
CASSQTSGAGGGELFF
TGCGCCAGCAGCCAGACTAGCGGGGCCGGTGGCGGGGAGCTGTTTTTT
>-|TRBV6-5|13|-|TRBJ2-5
CASRRQVLETQCF
TGTGCCAGCAGAAGACAGGTCCTAGAGACCCAGTGCTTC
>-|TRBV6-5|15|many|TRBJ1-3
CASSQIRGVGNTIYF
TGTGCCAGCAGTCAAATCAGGGGTGTAGGAAACACCATATATTTT
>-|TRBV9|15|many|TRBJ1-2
CASSHRLGVNYGYTF
TGTGCCAGCAGCCACCGCCTGGGGGTAAACTATGGCTACACCTTC
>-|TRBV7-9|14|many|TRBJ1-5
CASSRGDSNQPQHF
TGTGCCAGCAGCCGCGGTGACAGCAATCAGCCCCAGCATTTT
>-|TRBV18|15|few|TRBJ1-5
CASSSSGQSNQPQHF
TGTGCCAGCTCTTCTTCTGGACAGAGCAATCAGCCCCAGCATTTT
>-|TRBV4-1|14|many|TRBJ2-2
CASSQDRKAGELFF
TGCGCCAGCAGCCAAGATCGAAAGGCCGGGGAGCTGTTTTTT
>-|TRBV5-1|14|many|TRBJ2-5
CASQDIRGGETQYF
TGCGCCAGCCAAGATATCAGGGGCGGCGAGACCCAGTACTTC
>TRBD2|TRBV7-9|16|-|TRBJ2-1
CASSLWASGGLDEQFF
TGTGCCAGCAGCTTATGGGCTAGCGGGGGGTTGGATGAGCAGTTCTTC
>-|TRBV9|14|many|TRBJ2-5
CASSSRQAGETQYF
TGTGCCAGCAGCAGCCGACAGGCGGGGGAGACCCAGTACTTC
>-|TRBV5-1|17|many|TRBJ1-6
CASSPSTRSSYNSPLHF
TGCGCCAGCAGCCCTTCGACCCGGAGCTCCTATAATTCACCCCTCCACTTT
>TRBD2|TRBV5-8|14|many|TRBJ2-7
CASSSGHNTYEQYF
TGTGCCAGCAGTAGCGGGCACAACACCTACGAGCAGTACTTC
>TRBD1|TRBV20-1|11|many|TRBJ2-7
CSAATGYEQYF
TGCAGTGCTGCGACAGGGTACGAGCAGTACTTC
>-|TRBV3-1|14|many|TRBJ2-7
CASSSQGSSYEQYF
TGTGCCAGCAGCTCTCAGGGGAGCTCCTACGAGCAGTACTTC
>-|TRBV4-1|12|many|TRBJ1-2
CASSQVRYGYTF
TGCGCCAGCAGCCAAGTTCGATATGGCTACACCTTC
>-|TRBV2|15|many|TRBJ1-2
CASKGSPSANYGYTF
TGTGCCAGCAAGGGCAGCCCGAGTGCTAACTATGGCTACACCTTC
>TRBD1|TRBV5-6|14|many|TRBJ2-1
CASSYYRGRNEQFF
TGTGCCAGCAGCTACTACAGGGGGCGCAATGAGCAGTTCTTC
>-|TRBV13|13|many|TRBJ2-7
CASSFNGPYEQYF
TGTGCCAGCAGCTTCAACGGCCCCTACGAGCAGTACTTC
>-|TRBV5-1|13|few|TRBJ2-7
CASSLLAPMEQYF
TGCGCCAGCAGCTTGCTTGCACCCATGGAGCAGTACTTC
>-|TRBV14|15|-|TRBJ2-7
CASSQDPWKSYEQYF
TGTGCCAGCAGCCAAGACCCGTGGAAGTCCTACGAGCAGTACTTC
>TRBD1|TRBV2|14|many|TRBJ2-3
CASNRDRSTDTQYF
TGTGCCAGCAACCGGGACAGAAGCACAGATACGCAGTATTTT
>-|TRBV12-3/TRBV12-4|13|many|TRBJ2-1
CASSTGFYNEQFF
TGTGCCAGCAGTACGGGATTCTACAATGAGCAGTTCTTC
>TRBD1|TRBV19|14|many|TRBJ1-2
CASRDPGQNYGYTF
TGTGCCAGTAGAGATCCGGGACAGAACTATGGCTACACCTTC